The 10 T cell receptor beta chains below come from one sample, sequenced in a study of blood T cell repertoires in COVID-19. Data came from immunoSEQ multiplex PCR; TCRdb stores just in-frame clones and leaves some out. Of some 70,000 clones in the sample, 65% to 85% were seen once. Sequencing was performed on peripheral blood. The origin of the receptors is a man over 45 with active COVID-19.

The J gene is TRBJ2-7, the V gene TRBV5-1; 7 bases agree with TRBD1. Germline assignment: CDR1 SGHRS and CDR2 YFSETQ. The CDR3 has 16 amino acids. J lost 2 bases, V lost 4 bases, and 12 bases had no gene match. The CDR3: CASSLDSGTVAYEQYF. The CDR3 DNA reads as TGCGCCAGCAGCCTTGATTCCGGGACAGTTGCCTACGAGCAGTACTTC.

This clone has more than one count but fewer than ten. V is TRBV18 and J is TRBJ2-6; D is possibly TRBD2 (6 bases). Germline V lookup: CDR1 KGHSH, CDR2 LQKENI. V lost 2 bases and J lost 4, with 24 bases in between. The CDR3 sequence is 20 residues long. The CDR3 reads CASSPRGAGQGLAGANVLTF. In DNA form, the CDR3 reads TGTGCCAGCTCACCAAGAGGTGCGGGGCAGGGCTTAGCCGGGGCCAACGTCCTGACTTTC.

In DNA form, the CDR3 reads TGTGCCAGCAGTTTTAGCCCCGGCGGCTACGAGCAGTACTTC. Residues: CASSFSPGGYEQYF. This sequence joins TRBV28 and TRBJ2-7; D is undetermined. The V gene's germline CDR1 is MDHEN and CDR2 SYDVKM. Trimming removed 3 bases from V and 3 bases from J, with 12 bases in between. This CDR3 comprises 14 residues.

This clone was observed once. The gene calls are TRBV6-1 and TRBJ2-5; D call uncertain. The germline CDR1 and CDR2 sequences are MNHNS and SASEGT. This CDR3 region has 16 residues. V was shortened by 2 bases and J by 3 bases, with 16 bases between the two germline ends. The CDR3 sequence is CASSELSTAVKETQYF. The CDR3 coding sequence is TGTGCCAGCAGTGAACTTTCCACAGCCGTGAAAGAGACCCAGTACTTC.

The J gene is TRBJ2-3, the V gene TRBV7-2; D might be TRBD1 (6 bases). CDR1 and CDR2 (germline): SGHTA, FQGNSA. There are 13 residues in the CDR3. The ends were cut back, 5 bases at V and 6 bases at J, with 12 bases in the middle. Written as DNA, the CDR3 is TGTGCCAGCAGCATCACCCAGGGGGATACGCAGTATTTT. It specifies CASSITQGDTQYF.

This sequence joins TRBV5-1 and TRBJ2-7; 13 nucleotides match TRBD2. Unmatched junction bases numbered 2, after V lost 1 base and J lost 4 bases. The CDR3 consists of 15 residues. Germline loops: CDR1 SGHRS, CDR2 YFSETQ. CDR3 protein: CASSLQGLAGYEQYF. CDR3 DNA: TGCGCCAGCAGCTTGCAGGGACTAGCGGGATACGAGCAGTACTTC.

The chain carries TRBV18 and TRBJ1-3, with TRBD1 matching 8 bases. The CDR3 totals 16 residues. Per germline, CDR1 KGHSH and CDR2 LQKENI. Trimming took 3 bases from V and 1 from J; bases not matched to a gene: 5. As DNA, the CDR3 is TGTGCCAGCTCACCCGAGGACAGGGTGTCTGGAAACACCATATATTTT. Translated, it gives CASSPEDRVSGNTIYF.

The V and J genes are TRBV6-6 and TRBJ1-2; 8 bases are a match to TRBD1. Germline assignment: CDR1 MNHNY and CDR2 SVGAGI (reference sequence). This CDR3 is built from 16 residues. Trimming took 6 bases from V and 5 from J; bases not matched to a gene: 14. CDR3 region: CASRKPGQESGYGYTF. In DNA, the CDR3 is TGTGCCAGCAGGAAACCGGGACAGGAAAGTGGATATGGCTACACCTTC.

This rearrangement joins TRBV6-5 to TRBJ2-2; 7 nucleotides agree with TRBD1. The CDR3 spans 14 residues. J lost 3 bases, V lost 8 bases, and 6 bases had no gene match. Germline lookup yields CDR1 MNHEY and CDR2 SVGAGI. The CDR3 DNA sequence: TGTGCCAGCCTTCGGGACAGAGACACCGGGGAGCTGTTTTTT. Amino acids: CASLRDRDTGELFF.

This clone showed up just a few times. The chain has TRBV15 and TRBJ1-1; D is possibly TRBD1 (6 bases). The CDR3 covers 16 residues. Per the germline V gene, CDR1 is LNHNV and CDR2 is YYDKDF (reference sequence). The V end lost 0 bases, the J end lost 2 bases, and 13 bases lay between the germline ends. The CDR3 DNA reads TGTGCCACCAGCAGAGACCAGGGGACCCGCAACACTGAAGCTTTCTTT. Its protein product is CATSRDQGTRNTEAFF.